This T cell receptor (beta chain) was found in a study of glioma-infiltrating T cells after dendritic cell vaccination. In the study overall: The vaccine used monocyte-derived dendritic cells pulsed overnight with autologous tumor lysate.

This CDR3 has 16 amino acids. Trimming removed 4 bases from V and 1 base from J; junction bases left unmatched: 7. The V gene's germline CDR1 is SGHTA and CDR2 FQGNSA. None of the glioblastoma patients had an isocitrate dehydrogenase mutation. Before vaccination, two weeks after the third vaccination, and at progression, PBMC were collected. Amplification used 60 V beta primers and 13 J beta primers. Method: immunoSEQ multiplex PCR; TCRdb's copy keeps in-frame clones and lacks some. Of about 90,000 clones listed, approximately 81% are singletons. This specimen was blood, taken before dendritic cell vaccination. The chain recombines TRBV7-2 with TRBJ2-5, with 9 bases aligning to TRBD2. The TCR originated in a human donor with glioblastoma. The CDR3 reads CASSSPRSGGQETQYF. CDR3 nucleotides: TGTGCCAGCAGCTCCCCCCGTAGCGGGGGCCAAGAGACCCAGTACTTC.